This TCR beta chain was recovered during a study of cytomegalovirus exposure and HLA in healthy donors. Primers for the PCR totalled 60 Vbeta and 13 Jbeta. Per the study methods: In a later analysis, of tens of millions of unique beta chains, some 10 million appeared in at least two donors. The assay was immunoSEQ multiplex PCR, and TCRdb's table has in-frame clones only and misses some. For V, J and clone size, that table is used; D and trimming come from the DNA. Here the sample spans about 160,000 clones, around 76% being singletons. The CDR3 length is 13 residues. Germline loops: CDR1 MGHRA, CDR2 YSYEKL. With 1 base removed from V and 1 base from J, the gap between germline ends came to 4 bases.

The genes are TRBV4-1 and TRBJ1-1; D not resolved. This TCR derives from a man aged 35-49 years in good health and CMV-seropositive. The sample taken for sequencing was PBMCs. The CDR3 nucleotides are TGCGCCAGCAGCCAAGTTAGGAACACTGAAGCTTTCTTT. It encodes CASSQVRNTEAFF.